This T cell receptor beta chain came from a study of beta chain features in type 1 diabetes. Background on the study: Cell yields, age and gender were similar between patients and healthy donors. The study, taken as a whole, reports: Naive, central memory and Treg TCRB repertoires seemed to resemble each other more closely in patients than they did in healthy donors. A moderate, significant TCRB CDR3 shortening appeared in type 1 diabetes across four CD4+ subsets. Diminished insertions and augmented deletions at VDJ junctions characterized type 1 diabetes patients. TCRB rearrangement may or may not be influenced by HLA type; here this remained unresolved.

The study reverse transcribed the entire isolated RNA, so it sequenced expressed TCRB transcripts. TCRdb's copy holds only in-frame clones and misses some; the assay was immunoSEQ multiplex PCR. The sample comprises approximately 250,000 clones, approximately 25% of which are singletons, and about 0.011% rests with the top ten. A word on this clone: What it recognizes is unknown.

The TCR was taken from a woman in her twenties or thirties with type 1 diabetes. The sample consisted of naive CD4+ T cells from blood.

The CDR3 is CASSLRDNEQFF. The CDR3 region has the DNA TGTGCCAGCAGCTTACGGGACAATGAGCAGTTCTTC. This chain connects TRBV7-9 to TRBJ2-1; D not resolved. The CDR3 is made up of 12 amino acids. CDR1 and CDR2 from the germline V gene are SEHNR and FQNEAQ (reference sequence). V was clipped by 2 bases and J by 5 bases, with 4 bases between them.